Shown below are 9 T cell receptor beta chains from a single sample sequenced in a study of identical twins. Each CDR3 protein is one row after TCRdb ran MiXCR on the 5' RACE reads. The sample carries approximately 550,000 distinct CDR3 sequences, around 22% recorded once. These records were also assigned to another study, of yellow fever vaccine responses in identical twins.

The sample taken for sequencing was CD4+ T cells sorted from blood. The receptors originated from a woman aged 18-35 years in good health.

The chain's CDR3 is CASSHRGFDTEAFF. The CDR3 DNA is TGTGCCAGCAGCCACCGGGGGTTCGACACTGAAGCTTTCTTT. The chain recombines TRBV3-1 with TRBJ1-1; weak D call: TRBD1 (5 bases). Germline-derived CDR1 and CDR2 are LGHDT and YNNKEL (reference sequence). The CDR3 runs to 14 residues. V lost 3 bases to trimming and J lost 3 bases, with 11 bases between them.

The sample holds a few counts of this clonotype. This chain joins TRBV9 and TRBJ2-1; 10 bases are a match to TRBD2. V shed 4 bases and J 10 bases; nucleotides not matched to a gene: 11. Germline-derived CDR1 and CDR2 are SGDLS and YYNGEE. The CDR3 extends over 15 amino acids. This chain's CDR3 is CASSLNPSGRSEQFF. The CDR3 DNA reads TGTGCCAGCAGCTTAAATCCTAGCGGGAGATCGGAGCAGTTCTTC.

This clonotype was found once. The rearrangement links TRBV29-1 to TRBJ2-1; either TRBD1 or TRBD2 may supply D (6 bases each). The CDR3 extends over 17 amino acids. Germline CDR1 reads SQVTM; CDR2 reads ANQGSEA. V gave up 7 bases and J gave up 0 bases, with 22 bases separating them. CDR3 amino acids: CSERVLGGQSSYNEQFF. CDR3 coding DNA: TGCAGCGAGCGAGTTTTAGGGGGGCAAAGCTCCTACAATGAGCAGTTCTTC.

This clonotype occurred a few times. The rearrangement links TRBV5-6 to TRBJ1-1, with 7 bases identical to TRBD1. The CDR3 extends over 16 amino acids. Germline trimming cut 0 bases from V and 0 bases from J; bases unmatched to any gene: 5. CDR1 is SGHDT and CDR2 is YYEEEE in the germline V gene. CDR3 coding DNA: TGTGCCAGCAGCTTGGGTACAGGGGTAGTGAACACTGAAGCTTTCTTT. Translation gives CASSLGTGVVNTEAFF.

This clonotype came up many times. The rearrangement joins TRBV4-1 to TRBJ2-3, with 9 bases that match TRBD1. The CDR3 totals 16 residues. CDR1 MGHRA and CDR2 YSYEKL come from the germline V gene. V lost 8 bases and J lost 1; bases outside the gene matches: 10. The CDR3 reads CASYGTGPSRTDTQYF. The CDR3 region has the DNA TGCGCCAGCTACGGGACAGGGCCAAGTCGCACAGATACGCAGTATTTT.

The J gene is TRBJ1-2, the V gene TRBV12-3 or TRBV12-4, with a possible D match to TRBD1 (5 bases). This CDR3 region has 14 residues. V was trimmed by 8 bases and J by 2 bases, leaving 15 bases between them. CDR3: CASGGDRFNYGYTF. CDR3 DNA sequence: TGTGCCAGCGGCGGAGACAGATTCAACTATGGCTACACCTTC.

The J gene is TRBJ2-1, the V gene TRBV28; 8 nucleotides align to TRBD2. CDR3 size: 15 residues. CDR1 and CDR2 from the germline V gene are MDHEN and SYDVKM. With V trimmed by 5 bases and J by 7 bases, 10 bases remained unmatched. The CDR3 region has the DNA TGTGCCAGCAGTCTGGTTGGGACTAGGGGTAATGAGCAGTTCTTC. Translation: CASSLVGTRGNEQFF.

This clonotype has only a few counts. The genes are TRBV4-1 and TRBJ2-1, with 8 bases lining up with TRBD1. CDR3 length: 13 residues. CDR1 and CDR2 (germline): MGHRA, YSYEKL. The V and J ends lost 3 bases and 8 bases, in that order; junction bases with no gene match: 3. The CDR3 sequence: CASSQDRVHEQFF. For the CDR3, the DNA is TGCGCCAGCAGCCAGGACAGGGTGCATGAGCAGTTCTTC.

This clonotype turned up a few times. The CDR3, as DNA: TGCAGCGTTGAAGTACCGGGGGCGCCAACCGGGGAGCTGTTTTTT. This encodes CSVEVPGAPTGELFF. This chain uses TRBV29-1 with TRBJ2-2, with D perhaps TRBD1 or TRBD2 (6 bases each). The CDR3 length is 15 residues. The germline V and J ends were trimmed by 1 base and 5 bases, with 14 bases remaining between them. Germline V CDR1 and CDR2: SQVTM, ANQGSEA.